The clone carrying this T cell receptor (beta chain) was seen ten or more times. This entry is derived from a study of regulatory T cells in long-lasting Graves disease. Time point denoted: newly diagnosed GD, antithyroid drugs for less than 3 months. Scientists built the TCR library using RNA that was extracted from PBMCs. The guidelines of the American Thyroid Association were the basis for diagnosing Graves' disease. Germline assignment: CDR1 MDHEN and CDR2 SYDVKM. The ends were cut back, 3 bases at V and 1 base at J, with 22 bases in the middle. The CDR3 is made up of 18 amino acids. Arm-PCR of CDR3 regions and iRepertoire HTBI primers were used to build TCR beta libraries. In TCRdb, the multiplex PCR reads were re-called with MiXCR into one record per CDR3 protein. The data contain 350,000 to 550,000 distinct CDR3 sequences, just under 15% of them seen just once; the ten biggest clones take up over 15%.

These same data were also listed under a study on T cells in Graves' hyperthyroidism and ophthalmopathy.

This rearrangement joins TRBV28 to TRBJ2-7; D not certain. The sequences come from peripheral blood mononuclear cells (PBMCs), collected at new diagnosis, from a patient treated with antithyroid drugs. The receptor was isolated from a woman in her twenties or thirties with Graves disease. CDR3 sequence (DNA): TGTGCCAGCAGTTTCATTCTCAGTCCGGACCCACAGTCCTACGAGCAGTACTTC. Translation: CASSFILSPDPQSYEQYF.